The entry below describes one T cell receptor (beta chain). This sample is part of a study of cytomegalovirus exposure and HLA in healthy donors. Study details: Earlier results showed 90 million to 120 million unique TCR beta sequences derived from about 179 million T cells.

CDR3 length: 13 amino acids. V was pared by 6 bases and J by 2 bases, with 11 bases between. Germline-derived CDR1 and CDR2 are SGHTS and YDEGEE. With 60 Vbeta and 13 Jbeta primers, the PCR was carried out. Sequencing used immunoSEQ multiplex PCR; TCRdb keeps in-frame clones, though not all of them. The profile shows about 260,000 clones, roughly 86% of them singletons. Material: PBMCs. The TCR sequence derives from a middle-aged woman in good health and CMV-seropositive. The chain is built from TRBV5-8 and TRBJ1-2, with TRBD1 as a possible D gene (6 bases). The CDR3 protein is CASTVRGNYGYTF. The CDR3 DNA reads TGTGCCAGCACCGTGAGGGGGAACTATGGCTACACCTTC.